This passage covers 6 T cell receptor beta chains from one sample sequenced in a study of cytomegalovirus exposure and HLA in healthy donors. Only in-frame clones appear in the TCRdb table, and some are missing; sequencing was by immunoSEQ multiplex PCR. The sample consists of approximately 240,000 clones, about nine tenths of them appearing once. Sequenced: PBMCs. The receptors originated from a young woman in good health and CMV-seronegative.

This clone was counted a few times. The same CDR3 can be traced to other DNA sequences in this sample. The chain has TRBV5-1 and TRBJ2-7; 7 bases agree with TRBD2. The J segment lost 2 bases and the V segment lost 0 bases, leaving 2 bases of the junction unmatched. The germline V gene has CDR1 SGHRS and CDR2 YFSETQ. The CDR3 is 14 amino acids. The CDR3 DNA follows: TGCGCCAGCAGCTTGGCCAGCGGGACCTACGAGCAGTACTTC. This translates into CASSLASGTYEQYF.

The chain carries TRBV5-5 and TRBJ1-2, with no clear D. The CDR3 totals 17 residues. Germline assignment: CDR1 SGHKS and CDR2 YYEKEE (reference sequence). The V end lost 4 bases, the J end lost 0 bases, and 19 bases lay between the germline ends. CDR3 coding DNA: TGTGCCAGCAGCATTGCCCTACCAGGCCGAGCTAACTATGGCTACACCTTC. Translated: CASSIALPGRANYGYTF.

This chain links TRBV9 with TRBJ2-7; 7 nucleotides align to TRBD2. From germline, CDR1 is SGDLS and CDR2 YYNGEE. This CDR3 is 15 amino acids long. The V and J ends lost 3 bases and 7 bases, in that order; junction bases with no gene match: 13. The CDR3: CASSASSGKIREQYF. In nucleotides, the CDR3 is TGTGCCAGCAGCGCGTCTAGCGGAAAGATACGGGAGCAGTACTTC.

V usage is TRBV11-1 and J usage is TRBJ2-1; D might be TRBD1 (5 bases). Germline CDR1 and CDR2: SGHAT and FQDESV (reference sequence). V lost 6 bases and J 8 bases, leaving 23 bases between the germline ends. The CDR3 contains 16 residues. CDR3 sequence: CASSHEWQGGSYEQFF. DNA for the CDR3: TGTGCCAGCAGTCACGAGTGGCAGGGCGGTAGCTATGAGCAGTTCTTC.

The rearrangement joins TRBV5-1 to TRBJ2-7; TRBD1 matches at 8 bases. The V and J ends lost 1 base and 5 bases, in that order; junction bases with no gene match: 14. This CDR3 region has 17 residues. CDR1 is SGHRS, CDR2 YFSETQ, per germline. The CDR3 loop reads CASSLPPPTGAVNEQYF. Here the CDR3 DNA reads TGCGCCAGCAGCTTGCCCCCTCCGACAGGGGCTGTGAACGAGCAGTACTTC.

The rearrangement uses TRBV5-4 and TRBJ1-2; no definite D call. This CDR3 has 13 amino acids. Germline V gene data show CDR1 as SGHNT and CDR2 as YYREEE (reference sequence). Trimming cost V 4 bases and J 2 bases, with 9 bases left between them. CDR3 sequence: CASSPGENYGYTF. The CDR3 DNA reads as TGTGCCAGCAGCCCCGGGGAGAACTATGGCTACACCTTC.